The 26 T cell receptor beta chains given below trace back to one sample, sequenced in a study of blood T cell repertoires in COVID-19. The protocol was immunoSEQ multiplex PCR, while the TCRdb copy is restricted to in-frame clones and leaves out a portion. The sample has 300,000 to 400,000 clones; less than 90% are singletons. Sequenced material: peripheral blood. These receptors all stem from a woman aged 60-75 years with COVID-19, enrolled during active disease.

J is TRBJ2-3 and V is TRBV5-1; 7 bases line up with TRBD2. Germline V gene lookup returns CDR1 SGHRS and CDR2 YFSETQ. CDR3 length equals 15 residues. V was pared by 10 bases and J by 1 base, with 12 bases of the junction left unmatched. The CDR3 is CAASLASGGTDTQYF. CDR3 coding DNA: TGCGCCGCCAGCTTGGCCAGCGGGGGCACAGATACGCAGTATTTT.

This clone appeared a single time. The chain links TRBV4-1 to TRBJ1-2; perhaps TRBD1 as D (5 bases). The V and J ends lost 0 bases and 2 bases respectively, with 13 bases between them. This CDR3 comprises 16 residues. From germline, CDR1 is MGHRA and CDR2 YSYEKL. CDR3 DNA sequence: TGCGCCAGCAGCCAAGATTGGGGAGGGACCAACTATGGCTACACCTTC. It translates to CASSQDWGGTNYGYTF.

The J gene is TRBJ1-2, the V gene TRBV6-5, with D maybe TRBD1 (6 bases). The germline V and J ends were trimmed by 6 bases and 0 bases, with 14 bases remaining between them. Germline V gives CDR1 MNHEY, CDR2 SVGAGI. The CDR3 sequence is 15 residues long. The CDR3 sequence: CASSQVGAANYGYTF. The CDR3 bases are TGTGCCAGCAGCCAGGTGGGGGCAGCTAACTATGGCTACACCTTC.

This chain connects TRBV5-1 to TRBJ1-3; the D gene is possibly TRBD1 (5 bases). The CDR3 contains 15 residues. The germline V gene encodes CDR1 SGHRS and CDR2 YFSETQ. V was cut by 1 base and J by 4 bases, with 12 bases left in between. The CDR3: CASSLFSGPGNTIYF. The CDR3 bases are TGCGCCAGCAGCTTGTTTTCAGGGCCCGGAAACACCATATATTTT.

This chain links TRBV4-2 with TRBJ2-7, with 7 positions matching TRBD1. The germline CDR1 and CDR2 sequences are LGHNA and YNFKEQ. V lost 2 bases to trimming and J lost 1 base; unmatched junction nucleotides: 8. The CDR3 is made up of 16 amino acids. The CDR3: CASSQPMTGPSYEQYF. In DNA form, the CDR3 reads TGTGCCAGCAGCCAACCGATGACAGGGCCTTCCTACGAGCAGTACTTC.

This chain joins TRBV5-1 and TRBJ2-7; D is unclear. Looked up from germline, CDR1 is SGHRS and CDR2 is YFSETQ. V lost 4 bases, J lost 3 bases, and 20 bases lay in between. CDR3 length: 16 residues. CDR3 DNA sequence: TGCGCCAGCAGCCATCCTCAGGTTACGTCCGACTACGAGCAGTACTTC. This gives the protein CASSHPQVTSDYEQYF.

The gene calls are TRBV4-3 and TRBJ2-1, with TRBD2 identical over 10 bases. Germline V CDR1 and CDR2: LGHNA, YSLEER. The CDR3 has 17 residues. V shed 4 bases and J 4 bases; nucleotides not matched to a gene: 10. The CDR3: CASSPSSSGGPYNEQFF. In DNA form, the CDR3 reads TGCGCCAGCAGCCCAAGTTCTAGCGGGGGACCTTACAATGAGCAGTTCTTC.

The rearrangement links TRBV4-3 to TRBJ1-5; D is possibly TRBD1 (5 bases). The CDR3 is 15 amino acids. With 4 bases removed from V and 1 base from J, the gap between germline ends came to 11 bases. CDR1 is LGHNA, CDR2 YSLEER, per germline. The CDR3 here is CASSPDGGSNQPQHF. The CDR3 DNA reads as TGCGCCAGCAGCCCGGACGGGGGGAGCAATCAGCCCCAGCATTTT.

V usage is TRBV7-9 and J usage is TRBJ1-2; TRBD1 might be the D (6 bases). The germline V and J ends were trimmed by 6 bases and 1 base, with 9 bases remaining between them. Germline V gives CDR1 SEHNR, CDR2 FQNEAQ (reference sequence). This CDR3 spans 13 amino acids. Here the CDR3 reads CASSPDSNYGYTF. The CDR3 bases are TGTGCCAGCAGTCCGGACAGTAACTATGGCTACACCTTC.

The chain couples TRBV18 to TRBJ2-7, with TRBD2 matching over 10 bases. This CDR3 is 17 amino acids long. CDR1 and CDR2 (germline): KGHSH, LQKENI. Germline trimming cut 5 bases from V and 2 bases from J; bases unmatched to any gene: 12. Written as DNA, the CDR3 is TGTGCCAGCTCATCACGGGGCTCTAGCGGGGGCCCCTACGAGCAGTACTTC. The encoded protein is CASSSRGSSGGPYEQYF.

The CDR3 region has the DNA TGTGCCAGCAGCCGGGGACATACTACTAACTATGGCTACACCTTC. Its protein product is CASSRGHTTNYGYTF. This chain joins TRBV5-6 and TRBJ1-2; D perhaps matches TRBD1 (6 bases). The V end lost 4 bases, the J end lost 0 bases, and 13 bases lay between the germline ends. Germline V gives CDR1 SGHDT, CDR2 YYEEEE. This CDR3 spans 15 amino acids.

This clone has more than one count but fewer than ten. This chain links TRBV6-5 with TRBJ2-3; a possible D gene is TRBD2 (5 bases). Deletions cut 0 bases from V and 5 bases from J, with 15 bases between. This CDR3 is 16 amino acids long. From germline, CDR1 is MNHEY and CDR2 SVGAGI. CDR3 residues: CASSYSPSPEGDTQYF. The CDR3 nucleotides are TGTGCCAGCAGTTACTCGCCTAGCCCAGAGGGAGATACGCAGTATTTT.

The rearrangement links TRBV12-3 or TRBV12-4 to TRBJ2-5; D possibly corresponds to TRBD1 (6 bases). V was cut by 6 bases and J by 0 bases, with 8 bases left in between. The CDR3 runs 13 residues. The CDR3 DNA reads TGTGCCAGCAGCAACAGGGACCAAGAGACCCAGTACTTC. It specifies CASSNRDQETQYF.

The chain links TRBV5-4 to TRBJ2-2; 9 bases are shared with TRBD2. This CDR3 has 17 residues. In germline, CDR1 is SGHNT, CDR2 YYREEE (reference sequence). Trimming took 0 bases from V and 4 from J; bases not matched to a gene: 7. This CDR3 reads CASSLGLAGTLTGELFF. CDR3 nucleotide sequence: TGTGCCAGCAGCTTGGGGCTAGCGGGGACCCTCACCGGGGAGCTGTTTTTT.

This clone was observed a few times. The J gene is TRBJ2-7, the V gene TRBV3-1 (or the pseudogene TRBV3-2); 11 bases align to TRBD2. Germline V gene data show CDR1 as LGHDT and CDR2 as YNNKEL (reference sequence). This CDR3 is 16 amino acids long. V dropped 1 base and J dropped 6; count of bases not matched to a gene: 8. CDR3 region: CASSQVLGLAGGEQYF. In DNA form, the CDR3 reads TGTGCCAGCAGCCAAGTTCTAGGGCTAGCGGGGGGCGAGCAGTACTTC.

The chain is built from TRBV9 and TRBJ1-3, with TRBD1 as a possible D gene (6 bases). The V gene's germline CDR1 is SGDLS and CDR2 YYNGEE. The CDR3 covers 14 residues. Trimming removed 4 bases at V and 2 bases at J, with 10 bases between. DNA of the CDR3: TGTGCCAGCAGCCGGGGGGCGCCTGGAAACACCATATATTTT. It translates to CASSRGAPGNTIYF.

In this sample, this clone turned up a few times. The V gene is TRBV19, the J gene TRBJ2-7; 7 bases match TRBD1. Trimming cost V 5 bases and J 2 bases; bases outside gene matches: 9. This CDR3 is 15 amino acids long. CDR1 is LNHDA and CDR2 is SQIVND in the germline V gene (reference sequence). The CDR3 DNA follows: TGTGCCAGTAGTCCTCGGACAGGTTTCGCCTACGAGCAGTACTTC. Its translation is CASSPRTGFAYEQYF.

The CDR3 bases are TGCGCCAGCAGCCAAGATGGGATCCAGCCTTTCGAACCAGGGGAGACCCAGTACTTC. Its protein is CASSQDGIQPFEPGETQYF. This chain uses TRBV4-3 with TRBJ2-5, with D maybe TRBD1 (5 bases). Germline values: CDR1 LGHNA, CDR2 YSLEER. The CDR3 runs to 19 residues. V lost 0 bases to trimming and J lost 5 bases, with 25 bases between them.

The chain recombines TRBV18 with TRBJ2-1; no clear D gene. Trimming shortened V by 0 bases and J by 8 bases, and 8 bases separated the two germline ends. Germline CDR1 KGHSH, CDR2 LQKENI. The CDR3 contains 13 residues. The CDR3 bases are TGTGCCAGCTCACCACCGCTCAGTGATGAGCAGTTCTTC. Protein product: CASSPPLSDEQFF.

V gene TRBV7-9 combines with J gene TRBJ1-2; 7 nucleotides line up with TRBD1. The V and J ends lost 6 bases and 3 bases, in that order; junction bases with no gene match: 4. The CDR3 covers 13 residues. CDR1 SEHNR and CDR2 FQNEAQ come from the germline V gene (reference sequence). The CDR3 is CASRNRGDYGYTF. The CDR3 bases are TGTGCCAGCAGGAACAGGGGTGACTATGGCTACACCTTC. Together with reference TRBV7-9 and TRBJ1-2, the CDR3 gives the full variable domain: DTGVSQNPRHKITKRGQNVTFRCDPISEHNRLYWYRQTLGQGPEFLTYFQNEAQLEKSRLLSDRFSAERPKGSFSTLEIQRTEQGDSAMYLCASRNRGDYGYTFGSGTRLTVV.

Only a few counts were recorded for this clone. The chain employs TRBV9 and TRBJ1-6, with D hard to call. There are 16 residues in the CDR3. Deletions cut 0 bases from V and 5 bases from J, with 12 bases between. Germline V gives CDR1 SGDLS, CDR2 YYNGEE. The CDR3 loop is CASSVDPSADNSPLHF. CDR3 DNA sequence: TGTGCCAGCAGCGTAGATCCCAGCGCAGATAATTCACCCCTCCACTTT.

The gene calls are TRBV6-5 and TRBJ1-2, with D unresolved. This CDR3 has 11 residues. The V gene lost 6 bases and the J gene lost 7 bases, with 9 bases spanning the gap. CDR1 and CDR2 from the germline V gene are MNHEY and SVGAGI. CDR3 DNA: TGTGCCAGCAGCCCCGGGATTGGCTACACCTTC. Its protein product is CASSPGIGYTF.

The chain uses TRBV6-5 and TRBJ2-7; TRBD2 might be the D (6 bases). Germline V gene data show CDR1 as MNHEY and CDR2 as SVGAGI. The CDR3 contains 13 residues. With 5 bases removed from V and 3 bases from J, the gap between germline ends came to 11 bases. The DNA for the CDR3 is TGTGCCAGCAGTAGGGACTCCTACTACGAGCAGTACTTC. Translated: CASSRDSYYEQYF.

The chain recombines TRBV19 with TRBJ2-1, with 13 bases that match TRBD2. This CDR3 is built from 16 residues. CDR1 LNHDA and CDR2 SQIVND come from the germline V gene (reference sequence). Trimming removed 7 bases from V and 10 bases from J; junction bases left unmatched: 13. CDR3: CASTNSRLAGGTEQFF. In DNA, the CDR3 is TGTGCCAGTACTAATTCAAGACTAGCGGGGGGCACGGAGCAGTTCTTC. Variable domain in full (rest from reference TRBV19 and TRBJ2-1): DGGITQSPKYLFRKEGQNVTLSCEQNLNHDAMYWYRQDPGQGLRLIYYSQIVNDFQKGDIAEGYSVSREKKESFPLTVTSAQKNPTAFYLCASTNSRLAGGTEQFFGPGTRLTVL.

The chain has TRBV6-4 and TRBJ2-1; TRBD2 aligns across 10 bases. Germline V gene sequence: CDR1 MRHNA, CDR2 SNTAGT. V trimming: 6 bases; J trimming: 5 bases; junction bases outside the gene matches: 7. There are 15 residues in the CDR3. The CDR3 DNA follows: TGTGCCAGCAGCGCAGCGGGGGGGCCCAACAATGAGCAGTTCTTC. It encodes CASSAAGGPNNEQFF.

V usage is TRBV5-4 and J usage is TRBJ1-1; 8 nucleotides line up with TRBD1. The V gene's germline CDR1 is SGHNT and CDR2 YYREEE (reference sequence). The CDR3 sequence is 14 residues long. The V and J ends lost 1 base and 5 bases, in that order; junction bases with no gene match: 4. Here the CDR3 reads CASSLQGAWTEAFF. The CDR3 region has the DNA TGTGCCAGCAGCTTGCAGGGGGCCTGGACTGAAGCTTTCTTT.